The 8 T cell receptor beta chains below all came from one sample that was sequenced in a study of blood T cell repertoires in COVID-19. Assay: immunoSEQ multiplex PCR; the TCRdb copy retains only in-frame clones and omits some. The sample comprises more than 70,000 clones, 80% to 90% of which are singletons, and roughly 8.7% rests with the top ten. The source material was peripheral blood. The receptors here all came from a man aged 50 or older with acute or convalescent COVID-19.

The chain links TRBV18 to TRBJ2-7, with a tentative D call TRBD1 (5 bases). V lost 2 bases to trimming and J lost 6 bases, with 11 bases between them. The CDR3 is made up of 13 amino acids. CDR1 is KGHSH, CDR2 LQKENI, per germline. CDR3 coding DNA: TGTGCCAGCTCACCAGCGGCAGGGCGCGAGCAGTACGTC. Translated: CASSPAAGREQYV.

This clone was seen only a few times. This chain uses TRBV7-3 with TRBJ2-3; 8 bases are shared with TRBD1. Germline trimming cut 5 bases from V and 2 bases from J; bases unmatched to any gene: 6. CDR1 and CDR2 (germline): SGHTA, FQGTGA. The CDR3 is 15 amino acids. The CDR3 is CASSPGQGATDTQYF. For the CDR3, the DNA is TGTGCCAGCAGCCCAGGACAGGGAGCCACAGATACGCAGTATTTT. Based on the CDR3 plus reference TRBV7-3 and TRBJ2-3, the full variable domain is GAGVSQTPSNKVTEKGKYVELRCDPISGHTALYWYRQSLGQGPEFLIYFQGTGAADDSGLPNDRFFAVRPEGSVSTLKIQRTERGDSAVYLCASSPGQGATDTQYFGPGTRLTVL.

The V call is TRBV20-1, the J call TRBJ1-1, with D perhaps TRBD1 (5 bases). The CDR3 totals 11 residues. Trimming left V 0 bases short and J 10 bases short, with 9 bases between. CDR1 is DFQATT, CDR2 SNEGSKA, per germline (reference sequence). CDR3 sequence reads: CSARDGGVAFF. CDR3 DNA: TGCAGTGCTAGAGATGGAGGGGTAGCTTTCTTT.

The chain links TRBV30 to TRBJ2-5; weak D call: TRBD1 (6 bases). This CDR3 has 13 residues. Germline CDR1 reads GTSNPN; CDR2 reads SVGIG (reference sequence). The V and J ends lost 5 bases and 1 base respectively, with 11 bases between them. The CDR3 nucleotides read TGTGCCTGGCAGGGGACGGTCCAAGAGACCCAGTACTTC. Its translation is CAWQGTVQETQYF.

The J gene is TRBJ2-2, the V gene TRBV7-6, with 15 bases matching TRBD2. The CDR3 is 18 residues long. The germline V gene has CDR1 SGHVS and CDR2 FNYEAQ. With V trimmed by 4 bases and J by 4 bases, 7 bases remained unmatched. The CDR3 DNA reads as TGTGCCAGCAGCTCAACGGGACTAGCGGGGGGTTTCACCGGGGAGCTGTTTTTT. This gives the protein CASSSTGLAGGFTGELFF.

The CDR3 loop reads CASSRAPSGQGGQPQHF. The CDR3 coding sequence is TGTGCCAGCAGCCGCGCACCCTCGGGACAGGGGGGTCAGCCCCAGCATTTT. The V call is TRBV5-5, the J call TRBJ1-5; 11 bases line up with TRBD1. The CDR3 has 17 amino acids. With 4 bases clipped from V and 6 bases from J, the junction kept 12 bases outside the gene matches. CDR1 is SGHKS and CDR2 is YYEKEE in the germline V gene (reference sequence).

The CDR3 sequence is CASSLGQGQETQYF. Here the CDR3 DNA reads TGTGCCAGTAGTCTTGGACAGGGCCAAGAGACCCAGTACTTC. This chain links TRBV19 with TRBJ2-5; 8 bases match TRBD1. The junction had 3 bases not matched to a gene; V was cut back by 5 bases and J by 1 base. This CDR3 has 14 amino acids. The germline gives CDR1 LNHDA, CDR2 SQIVND (reference sequence).

This clone was observed once. The V and J genes are TRBV7-4 and TRBJ1-2, with D uncertain. The ends were cut back, 5 bases at V and 8 bases at J, with 6 bases in the middle. The CDR3 covers 10 residues. The V gene's germline CDR1 is SGHVT and CDR2 SQSDAQ. CDR3 region: CASSHRGYTF. In DNA form, the CDR3 reads TGTGCCAGCAGCCACCGGGGCTACACCTTC.